The clone carrying this T cell receptor (beta chain) showed up many times. The antigen is undetermined. These data are taken from a study of T cells after yellow fever vaccination. Overall study context: SMART-Seq v4 Ultra Low Input served to prepare low-cell-number fractions.

V was pared by 7 bases and J by 4 bases, with 19 bases between. This CDR3 contains 16 residues. CDR1 and CDR2 from the germline V gene are SGHAT and FQNNGV. Study-wide findings and caveats: Most primary-vaccination clones reappeared after the booster (approximately 96% CD4, 88% CD8).

Production of TCR cDNA was by 5'RACE template switching, which also added a universal primer site and UMIs. TCRdb fed the 5' RACE reads into MiXCR, producing one record per CDR3 protein. The data show some 200,000 distinct CDR3 sequences, about 11% seen once. The sequence was collected from a man younger than 35 who received the YFV17D yellow fever vaccine. The sequenced sample was CD8+ T cells sorted from PBMCs, obtained 15 days after the yellow fever booster vaccination. The V and J genes are TRBV11-2 and TRBJ2-2; maybe TRBD1 (5 bases). The DNA of the CDR3 is TGTGCCAGCAACCAGGGTGGGCAGGAGCTCACCGGGGAGCTGTTTTTT. As protein: CASNQGGQELTGELFF.